This TCR beta chain was recorded in a study of T cell responses to AZD1222 COVID-19 vaccine. CDR3 size: 14 residues. The V gene end was trimmed by 2 bases and the J gene end by 6 bases; junction bases not matched to a gene: 4. CDR1 is GTSNPN, CDR2 SVGIG, per germline (reference sequence). A word on this clone: Its antigen remains unknown.

Some clones are missing from TCRdb's copy, which holds only in-frame ones; the method was immunoSEQ multiplex PCR. This repertoire includes about 140,000 clones. Study conclusions and caveats: Possibly, clonal diversity was underestimated; donors were largely white British and included more females. No repertoire was sampled before or during the peak T cell response, only after it. Among vaccine-associated CD4 TCRs, coverage spanned spike, with dominance at 160-218 and 743-854. Reportedly, nearly half of unique spike TCRs recognized epitopes outside B.1.351/B.1.1.7 mutations.

The chain has TRBV30 and TRBJ2-1; 10 bases agree with TRBD2. The source material was peripheral blood. The origin of this receptor is an adult in good health. Here the CDR3 DNA reads TGTGCCTGGAGTCTCGAGCGGGGGGGCAATGAGCAGTTCTTC. It yields the protein CAWSLERGGNEQFF.